Each of the 21 T cell receptor beta chains below was sequenced from the same sample in a study of OX40 agonist ivuxolimab in advanced cancers. The library was prepared using the immunoSEQ multiplex PCR assay. Here the immuneACCESS table is served through TCRdb, limited to in-frame sequences with V and J called. Missing clones are a known gap in these copies; in checked studies unresolved V genes cover under half, and the rest lacks a known reason. This sample is represented by tens of thousands of clones; under 95% of them were singletons. The ten largest clones take up approximately 12% of the sample. Here the sequenced sample was CD4+ or CD8+ T cells sorted from blood, taken in a trial of the OX40 agonist ivuxolimab. These receptors were collected from an adult with an advanced solid tumor such as melanoma, head and neck, liver or kidney cancer.

V gene TRBV29-1 combines with J gene TRBJ2-7; TRBD1 is a possible D gene (6 bases). CDR3 length equals 11 residues. CDR1 is SQVTM, CDR2 ANQGSEA, per germline. Trimming cost V 6 bases and J 9 bases, with 15 bases left between them. The CDR3 region has the DNA TGCAGCGTCGGGGACACCACGGGGCAGTACTTC. Residues: CSVGDTTGQYF.

The chain is built from TRBV7-9 and TRBJ2-7; 13 bases fit TRBD2. The germline gives CDR1 SEHNR, CDR2 FQNEAQ (reference sequence). With 5 bases clipped from V and 7 bases from J, the junction kept 8 bases outside the gene matches. The CDR3 loop spans 15 amino acids. Here the CDR3 reads CASSPLAGGPREQYF. CDR3 coding DNA: TGTGCCAGCAGCCCACTAGCGGGAGGGCCACGGGAGCAGTACTTC.

The V and J genes are TRBV25-1 and TRBJ2-1; D not resolved. Trimming stripped 1 base from V and 6 bases from J, with 4 bases between. CDR3 length equals 12 residues. Germline CDR1 MGHDK, CDR2 SYGVNS. CDR3 amino acids: CASSESANEQFF. The CDR3 DNA sequence: TGTGCCAGCAGTGAATCTGCCAATGAGCAGTTCTTC.

The V and J genes are TRBV6-1 and TRBJ2-7; D possibly uses TRBD1 or TRBD2 (5 bases each). In germline, CDR1 is MNHNS, CDR2 SASEGT. The CDR3 is 14 residues long. Trimming took off 5 bases at V and 2 bases at J, with 13 bases between the two ends. The CDR3 loop reads CASSNRDGTYEQYF. The CDR3, as DNA: TGTGCCAGCAGTAACCGGGACGGGACCTACGAGCAGTACTTC.

This chain links TRBV28 with TRBJ2-3; D remains unclear. Germline V CDR1 and CDR2: MDHEN, SYDVKM. This CDR3 contains 14 residues. Trimming removed 7 bases at V and 6 bases at J, with 17 bases between. The CDR3 region has the DNA TGTGCCAGCACCCCCGGACGCTCTGGGGATACGCAGTATTTT. This codes for CASTPGRSGDTQYF. Full variable domain (missing parts from reference TRBV28 and TRBJ2-3): DVKVTQSSRYLVKRTGEKVFLECVQDMDHENMFWYRQDPGLGLRLIYFSYDVKMKEKGDIPEGYSVSREKKERFSLILESASTNQTSMYLCASTPGRSGDTQYFGPGTRLTVL.

This sequence joins TRBV11-2 and TRBJ2-1; D not certain. CDR1 and CDR2 (germline): SGHAT, FQNNGV. The germline V and J ends were trimmed by 0 bases and 2 bases, with 8 bases remaining between them. The CDR3 contains 15 residues. This CDR3 reads CASSLDPAAYNEQFF. CDR3 DNA sequence: TGTGCCAGCAGCTTAGATCCGGCCGCCTACAATGAGCAGTTCTTC.

In its sample, this clone was seen once. The genes are TRBV10-1 and TRBJ2-7; 9 bases line up with TRBD1. J gave up 5 bases and V 6 bases, and 14 bases lay outside the gene matches. This CDR3 is 16 amino acids long. Germline V gives CDR1 WNHNN, CDR2 SYGVQD (reference sequence). CDR3 amino acids: CASSKLPGQGRNEQYF. Here the CDR3 DNA reads TGCGCCAGCAGCAAACTACCGGGACAGGGTAGGAACGAGCAGTACTTC.

The chain links TRBV27 to TRBJ1-4, with 8 positions matching TRBD1. The ends lost 4 bases at V and 6 bases at J; junction bases unmatched: 4. The germline V gene has CDR1 MNHEY and CDR2 SMNVEV (reference sequence). The CDR3 runs 14 residues. CDR3 DNA sequence: TGTGCCAGCAGTTCTCAGGGGGCGGATGAAAAACTGTTTTTT. It specifies CASSSQGADEKLFF.

CDR3 bases: TGTGCCAGCACCCTAGCGGGCTCCTACAATGAGCAGTTCTTC. Its protein is CASTLAGSYNEQFF. The chain is built from TRBV25-1 and TRBJ2-1, with 8 bases matching TRBD2. The V segment lost 7 bases and the J segment 0 bases; nucleotides outside the gene matches: 2. Germline-derived CDR1 and CDR2 are MGHDK and SYGVNS. CDR3 length equals 14 residues.

The chain uses TRBV5-4 and TRBJ2-3; 8 bases line up with TRBD2. CDR1 is SGHNT and CDR2 is YYREEE in the germline V gene (reference sequence). J lost 8 bases, V lost 4 bases, and 9 bases had no gene match. The CDR3 totals 14 residues. CDR3 DNA sequence: TGTGCCAGCAGCACGGGAGGGGGAGGATCTACGCAGTATTTT. Translating it yields CASSTGGGGSTQYF.

V is TRBV6-6 and J is TRBJ1-5; no definite D call. In germline, CDR1 is MNHNY, CDR2 SVGAGI (reference sequence). The CDR3 is 13 amino acids. The V end was cut by 10 bases, the J end by 6 bases, with 16 bases between. CDR3 sequence (DNA): TGTGCCATCGTCGGGGAGGGCGGTCAGCCCCAGCATTTT. This translates into CAIVGEGGQPQHF.

Only one count was recorded for this clone. Other DNA sequences within the sample encode an identical CDR3. The chain has TRBV19 and TRBJ1-1; D not certain. The length of the CDR3 is 14 residues. Germline V gene data show CDR1 as LNHDA and CDR2 as SQIVND (reference sequence). Trimming removed 3 bases at V and 0 bases at J, with 8 bases between. The CDR3 reads CASSIGGLNTEAFF. The CDR3 nucleotides are TGTGCCAGTAGTATTGGAGGCCTGAACACTGAAGCTTTCTTT.

The chain couples TRBV11-3 to TRBJ2-1; D might be TRBD1 or TRBD2, each matching 5 bases. Germline assignment: CDR1 SGHNT and CDR2 YENEEA. Trimming stripped 0 bases from V and 8 bases from J, with 17 bases between. The CDR3 runs 16 residues. The CDR3 coding sequence is TGTGCCAGCAGCTTAGATGAGGCCGGGACCAAACATGAGCAGTTCTTC. It encodes CASSLDEAGTKHEQFF.

This sequence joins TRBV7-9 and TRBJ1-2; D call uncertain. CDR3 length equals 12 residues. V dropped 2 bases and J dropped 8 bases, with 9 bases sitting between them. From germline, CDR1 is SEHNR and CDR2 FQNEAQ (reference sequence). CDR3 bases: TGTGCCAGCAGCTTATATCAGTGGGGCTACACCTTC. This encodes CASSLYQWGYTF.

The chain carries TRBV6-5 and TRBJ2-1, with 10 bases identical to TRBD1. The CDR3 consists of 13 residues. Looked up from germline, CDR1 is MNHEY and CDR2 is SVGAGI. V dropped 7 bases and J dropped 7; count of bases not matched to a gene: 4. The CDR3 region has the DNA TGTGCCAGCACAAGACAGGGGGCAAATGAGCAGTTCTTC. The encoded protein is CASTRQGANEQFF.

CDR3: CASSPPGPVYEQYF. DNA for the CDR3: TGTGCCAGCAGCCCACCGGGACCCGTCTACGAGCAGTACTTC. This chain uses TRBV11-2 with TRBJ2-7; D possibly uses TRBD1 or TRBD2 (5 bases each). The germline V gene has CDR1 SGHAT and CDR2 FQNNGV. Trimming took off 5 bases at V and 3 bases at J, with 14 bases between the two ends. This CDR3 contains 14 residues.

The chain has TRBV11-3 and TRBJ2-2; TRBD1 or TRBD2 may be the D gene (5 bases each). The CDR3 extends over 14 amino acids. Trimming stripped 0 bases from V and 6 bases from J, with 8 bases between. Per germline, CDR1 SGHNT and CDR2 YENEEA. The chain's CDR3 is CASSLDGGPGELFF. The DNA of the CDR3 is TGTGCCAGCAGCTTAGATGGGGGTCCCGGGGAGCTGTTTTTT.

The chain carries TRBV7-3 and TRBJ2-3, with unresolved D. This CDR3 has 13 amino acids. The V gene's germline CDR1 is SGHTA and CDR2 FQGTGA. Trimming stripped 3 bases from V and 6 bases from J, with 10 bases between. CDR3 sequence: CASSFSDSDTQYF. CDR3 nucleotide sequence: TGTGCCAGCAGCTTTTCGGATTCTGATACGCAGTATTTT.

The chain joins TRBV15 to TRBJ2-3; D gene uncertain. CDR1 is LNHNV and CDR2 is YYDKDF in the germline V gene (reference sequence). Between the trimmed V and J ends, which lost 1 base and 2 bases, there was a span of 4 bases. This CDR3 has 13 amino acids. CDR3 amino acids: CATSRGLTDTQYF. CDR3 in DNA: TGTGCCACCAGCAGAGGCCTCACAGATACGCAGTATTTT.

The J gene is TRBJ1-4, the V gene TRBV11-2; tentative D call: TRBD1 (6 bases). The V and J ends lost 2 bases and 5 bases respectively, with 12 bases between them. This CDR3 has 15 amino acids. Germline values: CDR1 SGHAT, CDR2 FQNNGV. CDR3 sequence (DNA): TGTGCCAGCAGCTTAACTCGACAGGAGAATGAAAAACTGTTTTTT. It codes for CASSLTRQENEKLFF.

The J gene is TRBJ2-7, the V gene TRBV9; D is possibly TRBD2 (5 bases). In germline, CDR1 is SGDLS, CDR2 YYNGEE. The V gene lost 4 bases and the J gene lost 7 bases, with 12 bases spanning the gap. This CDR3 is built from 12 residues. The CDR3 is CASSPRGGEQYF. The CDR3 DNA reads TGTGCCAGCAGCCCCCGAGGAGGTGAGCAGTACTTC. The full variable domain, in which reference TRBV9 and TRBJ2-7 provide the parts outside the CDR3, is DSGVTQTPKHLITATGQRVTLRCSPRSGDLSVYWYQQSLDQGLQFLIQYYNGEERAKGNILERFSAQQFPDLHSELNLSSLELGDSALYFCASSPRGGEQYFGPGTRLTVT.